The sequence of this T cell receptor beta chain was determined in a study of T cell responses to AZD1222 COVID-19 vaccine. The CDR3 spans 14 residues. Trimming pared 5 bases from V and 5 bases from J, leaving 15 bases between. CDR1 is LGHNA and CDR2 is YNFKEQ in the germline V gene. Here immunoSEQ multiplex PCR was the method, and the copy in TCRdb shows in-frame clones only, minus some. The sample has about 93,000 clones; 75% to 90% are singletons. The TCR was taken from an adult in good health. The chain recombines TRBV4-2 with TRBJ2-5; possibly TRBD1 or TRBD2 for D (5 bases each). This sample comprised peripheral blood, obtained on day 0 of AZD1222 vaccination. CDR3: CASSLGPPGETQYF. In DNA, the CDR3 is TGTGCCAGCAGCTTGGGACCCCCCGGGGAGACCCAGTACTTC.